Listed here is a single T cell receptor (beta chain). The antigen it recognizes is unknown. Base qualities are missing; no much larger clone stands one base away. TCRbeta CDR3 regions were amplified from genomic DNA using the immunoSEQ Assay, a bias-controlled multiplex PCR. Processing in the source paper ran as follows. Nucleated cell counts per sample were estimated from amplification of reference gene primers within the assay. To quantify the absolute abundance of each unique TCRbeta CDR3 rearrangement, sequence reads were collapsed and filtered. For each sample, productive Simpson clonality was calculated as the square root of Simpson's diversity index over productive rearrangements. TCRdb limited this immuneACCESS table to in-frame rearrangements with V and J called. A share of clones is missing; checked studies link under half to unresolved V genes, and the rest is unexplained. Clone size and the V and J calls come from that table; the DNA yielded D and trimming. A total of about 220,000 clones appear in this sample, roughly 84% of them only once. The top ten constitute 3% to 4% of the sample.

Whole blood was collected in K2EDTA tubes by collaborating institutions according to the institutions' own protocols. Collaborator samples were shipped for TCRbeta analysis as frozen whole blood, isolated PBMCs, or DNA extracted from either sample type. The sample is drawn from a study of blood T cell repertoires in COVID-19 (dated by TCRdb to 2019 to 2021). With respect to the entire study: Samples covering the acute and convalescent phases of COVID-19 were provided by collaborators in the United States, Italy and Spain. Nearly every sample came with metadata listing a de-identified subject ID, COVID-19 status, age in years and sex. The dataset comprised deeply sampled blood TCRbeta repertoires from subjects exposed to, actively infected with, or recovered from COVID-19. The prospective study material was composed of cDNA or gDNA derived from T cells, B-cell-depleted T cells, or PBMCs. The repertoires were released in a freely available public database intended as a resource for research on the immune response to SARS-CoV-2. Where HLA class I and class II types were available, the types were taken from metadata supplied by the sample provider, not from assay-based typing. The samples were drawn from two sources: the first 160 participants of the ongoing ImmuneRACE study, and 1,200 or so subjects contributed by 6 global collaborators.

Paper-wide results and their limitations: The quantity of clinical and demographic metadata differed by source and by participant and was supplied without curation.

The CDR3, cysteine through phenylalanine, is 16 amino acids long. This entry keeps only the CDR3 DNA: 48 bases, framed from base 1. V and J lose 5 bases and 2 bases, and a span of 18 bases separates them. The germline V gene (reference sequence) provides CDR1 LNHDA and CDR2 SQIVND. The TCR originated in an elderly woman with acute or convalescent COVID-19. The sequence joins TRBV19 to TRBJ1-1; no D gene call is confident. Sequenced sample: peripheral blood. The sequence in DNA is TGTGCCAGTAGTCAAGGGCCCCTCCGGGAAAACACTGAAGCTTTCTTT. This gives the protein CASSQGPLRENTEAFF. With all but the CDR3 taken from the reference TRBV19 and TRBJ1-1 genes, the full variable domain is: DGGITQSPKYLFRKEGQNVTLSCEQNLNHDAMYWYRQDPGQGLRLIYYSQIVNDFQKGDIAEGYSVSREKKESFPLTVTSAQKNPTAFYLCASSQGPLRENTEAFFGQGTRLTVV.